What follows describes a single T cell receptor (beta chain). Its specific antigen is unknown. A much larger clone sits a single nucleotide away, making a read error possible. Using a constant-region primer and ProtoScript II reverse transcriptase, TCRbeta-specific cDNA was reverse-transcribed from 500 ng total RNA. Construction of the TCRbeta libraries relied on three nested rounds of multiplex PCR, following a slightly modified ARM-PCR procedure. Multiplex TRBV1-TRBV30 forward primers and a Cbeta reverse primer were used in the first two PCR rounds, each of which was run for roughly 9 cycles. Sample barcodes and Illumina adapters were added in a final 25-cycle PCR with Deep VentR polymerase. Before sequencing, amplicons of 200-500 bp were purified from gel using a QIAquick gel extraction kit. An Illumina HiSeq 2500 was used to sequence the TCRbeta amplicons with 250-bp paired-end reads. Under the source paper's analysis protocol: Quality trimming of reads was performed with Trimmomatic v0.33, and paired reads were merged with FLASH v1.2.11 so that full CDR3 sequences could be recovered. V, D and J germline segments were assigned to the rearranged TCRbeta sequences using MiGEC v1.2.1b. Clonotype statistics and Shannon-Wiener diversity indices were computed with VDJtools v1.0.0. To cut down on sampling bias, every analysis after diversity analysis relied on just the 250 most abundant clonotypes from each sample. The public reads were quality trimmed at Q25 with fastp and then assembled into clones with MiXCR by TCRdb, keeping productive beta chains. Rows are combined by CDR3 protein, so each entry shows the most common genes and DNA. These V and J calls rely on TCRdb rather than the paper's analysis. The sample contains over 250,000 distinct CDR3 sequences, approximately 58% of them found a single time. Clones ranked in the top ten supply approximately 17% of the sample.

This sample was included in a study of tumor-infiltrating lymphocytes in primary liver carcinoma (dated by TCRdb to about 2017). For the wider study: Between November 2015 and March 2016, roughly 5 patients in China with histopathologically diagnosed primary liver carcinoma had their tumors surgically resected. Hepatocellular carcinoma (four) or combined HCC and intrahepatic cholangiocarcinoma (one) was present in the five patients, who were three men and two women aged 30 to 69 years. Samples yielded roughly 3.5 to 7.5 million productive TCRbeta reads; read depth did not differ significantly between tissue types. TCRbeta repertoire sequencing covered 35 or so specimens from 5 patients: some 25 tumor regions, 5 adjacent noncancerous liver tissues and 5 peripheral blood samples. The tumors of the five patients were staged as T1-T3 N0M0, with maximum diameters ranging from roughly 4.2 to 10 cm. Across five regions of each liver tumor, along with adjacent normal tissue and blood, the study brought together TCRbeta repertoire sequencing, expression microarrays and whole-exome sequencing. Technical replicate repertoires showed high reproducibility, with mean shared-clone rates approximately 0.87 and correlation coefficients above 0.98. Overall results and qualifications from the work: With just a handful of patients in the study, the authors point out that the findings should be validated in a larger study. Only the TCR beta chain was sequenced, so true repertoire diversity is likely underestimated because unpaired alpha chains were not captured. Repertoire overlap was higher between tumor regions (mean around 36%) than tumor-adjacent (17%) or tumor-blood (approximately 14%) pairs, consistent with antigen-driven expansion. The top 250 clones made up a significantly larger repertoire fraction in tumors than in blood (p = 0.039). Because the samples were bulk and unsorted, CD4+ and CD8+ T cell repertoires could not be compared.

The germline V gene specifies SQVTM as CDR1 and ANQGSEA as CDR2. Unmatched junction bases come to 4, with V trimmed by 4 bases and J by 8 bases. CDR3 length: 11 amino acids, cysteine to phenylalanine. Kept here is only the CDR3 DNA, which spans 33 bases and is read in frame from base 1. Blood RNA was extracted from unsorted whole blood with TRIzol reagent; germline DNA came from the DNeasy Blood & Tissue kit. Chronic HBV infection was present in the patients, and the patients were treatment-naive at sampling. Around 3.9 milliliters of peripheral blood were collected into K2EDTA tubes before surgery. The rearrangement joined TRBV29-1 to TRBJ1-2; TRBD1 lines up with 7 middle nucleotides. The receptor comes from a young woman with primary liver carcinoma and hepatitis B virus infection. Sequenced material: peripheral blood. The nucleotide sequence reads TGCAGCGTTGGGAAACAGGGGGGCTACACCTTC. It translates to CSVGKQGGYTF.